Below, 24 T cell receptor beta chains from the same sample are listed, as sequenced in a study of blood T cell repertoires in COVID-19. Produced via immunoSEQ multiplex PCR; TCRdb's table is partial and in-frame only. The sample shows some 200,000 clones, roughly 80% of them seen only once. Sequenced: PBMCs or T cells enriched from blood (not recorded which). The receptors here all came from a man between 35 and 55 years old who had recovered from COVID-19.

This clone was seen a single time. The chain links TRBV30 to TRBJ2-7; 12 bases are a match to TRBD2. Looked up from germline, CDR1 is GTSNPN and CDR2 is SVGIG (reference sequence). The trim removed 4 bases at V and 5 bases at J, leaving 6 bases unmatched. The length of the CDR3 is 14 residues. The CDR3 loop reads CAWKRLAGVDEQYF. CDR3 DNA sequence: TGTGCCTGGAAAAGACTAGCGGGAGTCGACGAGCAGTACTTC.

V is TRBV5-1 and J is TRBJ2-7; 8 bases map to TRBD1. The germline gives CDR1 SGHRS, CDR2 YFSETQ. This CDR3 is built from 16 residues. Trimming took 0 bases from V and 3 from J; bases not matched to a gene: 8. CDR3 in DNA: TGCGCCAGCAGCTTGGCCCTGACAGGGGCCAACTACGAGCAGTACTTC. Protein: CASSLALTGANYEQYF.

J is TRBJ2-7 and V is TRBV5-4; 8 bases map to TRBD1. Germline V gene lookup returns CDR1 SGHNT and CDR2 YYREEE (reference sequence). The junction had 3 bases not matched to a gene; V was cut back by 4 bases and J by 0 bases. The CDR3 consists of 14 residues. The CDR3 spells CASSLDRASYEQYF. The CDR3 coding sequence is TGTGCCAGCAGCCTGGACAGGGCCTCCTACGAGCAGTACTTC.

The chain has TRBV25-1 and TRBJ1-4; 8 bases agree with TRBD1. The V and J ends lost 6 bases and 8 bases, in that order; junction bases with no gene match: 5. Germline CDR1 reads MGHDK; CDR2 reads SYGVNS. The CDR3 contains 13 residues. CDR3 in amino acids: CASSGTGGEKLFF. The CDR3 coding sequence is TGTGCCAGCAGCGGGACAGGCGGGGAAAAACTGTTTTTT. The full variable domain, in which reference TRBV25-1 and TRBJ1-4 provide the parts outside the CDR3, is EADIYQTPRYLVIGTGKKITLECSQTMGHDKMYWYQQDPGMELHLIHYSYGVNSTEKGDLSSESTVSRIRTEHFPLTLESARPSHTSQYLCASSGTGGEKLFFGSGTQLSVL.

This clone was counted a few times. This chain links TRBV27 with TRBJ1-3, with 9 bases lining up with TRBD1. CDR1 MNHEY and CDR2 SMNVEV come from the germline V gene (reference sequence). The CDR3 runs to 16 residues. V lost 2 bases and J lost 4; bases outside the gene matches: 6. Written as DNA, the CDR3 is TGTGCCAGCAGTTTAGTGGGACAGGGCGGGGGAAACACCATATATTTT. It is translated as CASSLVGQGGGNTIYF.

This chain joins TRBV5-1 and TRBJ2-5; D ambiguous. The CDR3 covers 14 residues. V was shortened by 1 base and J by 5 bases, with 12 bases between the two germline ends. Germline assignment: CDR1 SGHRS and CDR2 YFSETQ. CDR3 region: CASSLLSEQETQYF. CDR3 bases: TGCGCCAGCAGCTTGTTGTCAGAACAGGAGACCCAGTACTTC. Based on the CDR3 plus reference TRBV5-1 and TRBJ2-5, the full variable domain is KAGVTQTPRYLIKTRGQQVTLSCSPISGHRSVSWYQQTPGQGLQFLFEYFSETQRNKGNFPGRFSGRQFSNSRSEMNVSTLELGDSALYLCASSLLSEQETQYFGPGTRLLVL.

V usage is TRBV9 and J usage is TRBJ2-7, with 7 bases fitting TRBD2. The CDR3 runs to 15 residues. Germline CDR1 is SGDLS and CDR2 is YYNGEE. V trimming: 4 bases; J trimming: 4 bases; junction bases outside the gene matches: 11. The CDR3 coding sequence is TGTGCCAGCAGCCCGTCGGGGGGAGGGCTTTACGAGCAGTACTTC. As protein: CASSPSGGGLYEQYF.

This clone was counted a few times. The chain links TRBV2 to TRBJ1-1, with D unresolved. Germline V gives CDR1 SNHLY, CDR2 FYNNEI. Trimming removed 6 bases from V and 13 bases from J, with 15 bases in between. This CDR3 region has 11 residues. Here the CDR3 DNA reads TGTGCCAGCAGGGCCGGGATCGCGGGTTTCTTT. It specifies CASRAGIAGFF.

This chain joins TRBV12-3 or TRBV12-4 and TRBJ1-5; possibly TRBD1 for D (5 bases). CDR3 length: 13 amino acids. The germline V and J ends were trimmed by 6 bases and 5 bases, with 11 bases remaining between them. The CDR3 protein is CASSGTGDQPQHF. As DNA, the CDR3 is TGTGCCAGCAGCGGGACGGGGGATCAGCCCCAGCATTTT.

V is TRBV9 and J is TRBJ2-2; 8 bases are a match to TRBD2. The J segment lost 7 bases and the V segment lost 2 bases, leaving 13 bases of the junction unmatched. CDR3 length equals 17 residues. Germline CDR1 reads SGDLS; CDR2 reads YYNGEE. CDR3 sequence reads: CASSVSGRASRYGELFF. CDR3 nucleotides: TGTGCCAGCAGCGTCTCCGGGAGGGCCTCAAGATACGGGGAGCTGTTTTTT.

This clone has only a few counts. The V and J genes are TRBV6-5 and TRBJ2-7; the D gene is possibly TRBD1 (6 bases). The CDR3 loop spans 13 amino acids. CDR1 and CDR2 (germline): MNHEY, SVGAGI. The V end lost 2 bases, the J end lost 3 bases, and 8 bases lay between the germline ends. As DNA, the CDR3 is TGTGCCAGCAGTTACGGGACATTCTACGAGCAGTACTTC. Translated, it gives CASSYGTFYEQYF.

The CDR3 is CASSELEPYEQYV. Written as DNA, the CDR3 is TGTGCCAGCAGTGAACTAGAACCCTACGAGCAGTACGTC. V is TRBV6-1 and J is TRBJ2-7; no clear D gene. Deletions cut 2 bases from V and 2 bases from J, with 7 bases between. The CDR3 is 13 amino acids. Germline lookup yields CDR1 MNHNS and CDR2 SASEGT.

V gene TRBV2 combines with J gene TRBJ1-4; D uncertain. Trimming removed 6 bases from V and 3 bases from J, with 14 bases in between. This CDR3 has 15 residues. Germline CDR1 SNHLY, CDR2 FYNNEI. CDR3 nucleotides: TGTGCCAGCAGCCCCCTTAGGGAGGCTAATGAAAAACTGTTTTTT. It codes for CASSPLREANEKLFF.

The V call is TRBV11-2, the J call TRBJ2-1, with 14 bases identical to TRBD2. Germline trimming cut 5 bases from V and 9 bases from J; bases unmatched to any gene: 9. The CDR3 is 16 amino acids. Germline V CDR1 and CDR2: SGHAT, FQNNGV. The CDR3: CASSRLAGGLGGEQFF. The DNA of the CDR3 is TGTGCCAGCAGCCGACTAGCGGGAGGGTTGGGAGGTGAGCAGTTCTTC. The entire variable domain, with the rest obtained from reference TRBV11-2 and TRBJ2-1, is as follows: EAGVAQSPRYKIIEKRQSVAFWCNPISGHATLYWYQQILGQGPKLLIQFQNNGVVDDSQLPKDRFSAERLKGVDSTLKIQPAKLEDSAVYLCASSRLAGGLGGEQFFGPGTRLTVL.

The chain combines TRBV11-3 with TRBJ2-5; D may be TRBD1 (6 bases). The CDR3 extends over 14 amino acids. V lost 2 bases and J 2 bases, leaving 9 bases between the germline ends. The germline gives CDR1 SGHNT, CDR2 YENEEA. CDR3: CASSLPDSQETQYF. The CDR3 coding sequence is TGTGCCAGCAGCTTACCGGACAGTCAAGAGACCCAGTACTTC.

This clone occurred once. The chain recombines TRBV3-1 (or the pseudogene TRBV3-2) with TRBJ2-7; D is perhaps TRBD1 (6 bases). From germline, CDR1 is LGHDT and CDR2 YNNKEL (reference sequence). The CDR3 is made up of 16 amino acids. Trimming took 7 bases from V and 3 from J, leaving 22 bases between them. CDR3 sequence (DNA): TGTGCCAGCACCCCAAACCAGGCACAGGGCAGCTACGAGCAGTACTTC. Protein sequence: CASTPNQAQGSYEQYF.

The table lists this clone with a few counts. V is TRBV3-1 (or the pseudogene TRBV3-2) and J is TRBJ1-3; 8 nucleotides line up with TRBD1. This CDR3 contains 16 residues. V lost 5 bases, J lost 2 bases, and 8 bases stayed unmatched. CDR1 and CDR2 (germline): LGHDT, YNNKEL (reference sequence). Here the CDR3 reads CASSFDRGVTGNTIYF. The DNA of the CDR3 is TGTGCCAGCAGCTTCGACAGGGGAGTTACTGGAAACACCATATATTTT.

The rearrangement uses TRBV9 and TRBJ2-1; D gene unclear. The CDR3 is made up of 15 amino acids. The ends were cut back, 0 bases at V and 7 bases at J, with 14 bases in the middle. CDR1 SGDLS and CDR2 YYNGEE come from the germline V gene. The CDR3 spells CASSVDGALRNEQFF. The DNA of the CDR3 is TGTGCCAGCAGCGTAGACGGAGCACTGCGGAATGAGCAGTTCTTC.

The rearrangement joins TRBV27 to TRBJ1-4, with D uncertain. V lost 2 bases and J 5 bases, leaving 6 bases between the germline ends. In germline, CDR1 is MNHEY, CDR2 SMNVEV (reference sequence). The length of the CDR3 is 13 residues. The CDR3 loop is CASSLKENEKLFF. CDR3 DNA sequence: TGTGCCAGCAGTTTAAAAGAGAATGAAAAACTGTTTTTT.

V and J are TRBV18 and TRBJ2-3, with 8 bases that match TRBD2. V lost 0 bases to trimming and J lost 3 bases; unmatched junction nucleotides: 2. CDR3 length: 15 amino acids. Germline CDR1 KGHSH, CDR2 LQKENI. The CDR3 sequence: CASSPPASGTDTQYF. CDR3 bases: TGTGCCAGCTCACCACCGGCTAGCGGGACAGATACGCAGTATTTT.

About this clone itself: At the DNA level, this CDR3 is encoded by other sequences in the same sample as well. This chain uses TRBV18 with TRBJ2-1, with 11 positions matching TRBD2. V shed 6 bases and J 7 bases; nucleotides not matched to a gene: 5. CDR1 is KGHSH and CDR2 is LQKENI in the germline V gene. The CDR3 totals 14 residues. The CDR3 spells CASSPTSGSNEQFF. CDR3 nucleotide sequence: TGTGCCAGCTCCCCCACTAGCGGGAGTAATGAGCAGTTCTTC.

The gene calls are TRBV3-1 (or the pseudogene TRBV3-2) and TRBJ2-3; 8 nucleotides match TRBD1. This CDR3 spans 13 amino acids. V trimming: 10 bases; J trimming: 1 base; junction bases outside the gene matches: 4. Germline V CDR1 and CDR2: LGHDT, YNNKEL (reference sequence). The CDR3 here is CATRTGRTDTQYF. The CDR3 nucleotides are TGTGCCACCCGGACAGGGCGCACAGATACGCAGTATTTT.

This chain joins TRBV24-1 and TRBJ1-4; D unclear. The CDR3 covers 16 residues. Germline CDR1 KGHDR, CDR2 SFDVKD. With 2 bases removed from V and 8 bases from J, the gap between germline ends came to 17 bases. CDR3 loop: CATSDYPESVREKLFF. For the CDR3, the DNA is TGTGCCACCAGTGATTATCCGGAGTCGGTTCGAGAAAAACTGTTTTTT.

This clone has a single count. The chain employs TRBV9 and TRBJ2-7, with 9 nucleotides matching TRBD1. The V gene's germline CDR1 is SGDLS and CDR2 YYNGEE. J lost 3 bases, V lost 4 bases, and 8 bases had no gene match. The length of the CDR3 is 15 residues. The CDR3 spells CASSRGGTGSYEQYF. The CDR3 nucleotides read TGTGCCAGCAGCCGAGGGGGGACAGGGAGCTACGAGCAGTACTTC.